This T cell receptor beta chain was identified during a study of T-cell reconstitution after alpha-beta-depleted transplantation in children. Unique molecular identifiers featured in how the TCRbeta library was prepared. Each CDR3 protein gets one entry after TCRdb re-called the PCR reads with MiXCR. The sample has hundreds of thousands of distinct CDR3 sequences; roughly 17% are singletons. The specimen was PBMCs from the stem cell graft donor, collected from the stem cell graft. The clonotype comes from a human donor who donated a stem cell graft to a child with acute myeloid leukemia.

This CDR3 reads CASSEGGLAGQETQYF. CDR3 DNA: TGCGCCAGCAGTGAAGGGGGACTAGCGGGGCAAGAGACCCAGTACTTC. The gene calls are TRBV10-1 and TRBJ2-5, with TRBD2 identical over 13 bases. Losses at the gene ends were 3 bases for V and 2 bases for J; bases not matched to a gene: 3. Germline V gene data show CDR1 as WNHNN and CDR2 as SYGVQD (reference sequence). CDR3 length: 16 residues.